The 32 T cell receptor beta chains reported below all come from one sample, sequenced in a study of blood T cell repertoires in COVID-19. TCRdb keeps only in-frame clones here, not all; method: immunoSEQ multiplex PCR. The table lists about 370,000 clones, around 87% of them singletons. Sequenced sample: peripheral blood. The receptors originated from a woman aged 30 to 39 with COVID-19, enrolled during active disease.

This clone has a handful of counts. The gene calls are TRBV6-5 and TRBJ2-1, with 8 bases that match TRBD1. CDR1 is MNHEY and CDR2 is SVGAGI in the germline V gene. V shed 4 bases and J 4 bases; nucleotides not matched to a gene: 6. CDR3 length equals 15 residues. CDR3 residues: CASSSGQGAYNEQFF. The CDR3 DNA follows: TGTGCCAGCAGTTCCGGCCAGGGGGCATACAATGAGCAGTTCTTC.

The J gene is TRBJ1-6, the V gene TRBV11-2; 7 bases align to TRBD1. Trimming at V came to 1 base and at J to 7 bases, leaving 7 bases not matched to a gene. CDR1 SGHAT and CDR2 FQNNGV come from the germline V gene. The CDR3 loop spans 16 amino acids. The CDR3, as DNA: TGTGCCAGCAGCTTAGTTCCAGGGGGAATCAATTCACCCCTCCACTTT. As protein: CASSLVPGGINSPLHF.

V is TRBV14 and J is TRBJ2-7; 13 bases align to TRBD2. The CDR3 is 16 amino acids. Losses at the gene ends were 3 bases for V and 7 bases for J; bases not matched to a gene: 9. The germline V gene encodes CDR1 SGHDN and CDR2 FVKESK. The CDR3 nucleotides read TGTGCCAGCAGCCAGGAAAGGACTAGCGGGAGCCGAGAGCAGTACTTC. Protein: CASSQERTSGSREQYF.

The table lists this clone with a few counts. The rearrangement links TRBV5-5 to TRBJ1-6, with D uncertain. The CDR3 spans 16 residues. Trimming took off 1 base at V and 6 bases at J, with 14 bases between the two ends. Germline V gene lookup returns CDR1 SGHKS and CDR2 YYEKEE (reference sequence). The CDR3 DNA is TGTGCCAGCAGCTTGTCCGCGCGGAAAGCTAATTCACCCCTCCACTTT. It codes for CASSLSARKANSPLHF.

The chain uses TRBV7-8 and TRBJ2-7; 11 positions agree with TRBD2. Looked up from germline, CDR1 is SGHVS and CDR2 is FQNEAQ. The ends lost 5 bases at V and 4 bases at J; junction bases unmatched: 7. The CDR3 length is 15 residues. CDR3 amino acids: CASSPTSGSRYEQYF. The CDR3 nucleotides are TGTGCCAGCAGCCCCACTAGCGGGAGTAGGTACGAGCAGTACTTC.

The rearrangement joins TRBV7-2 to TRBJ2-3, with 7 bases aligning to TRBD1. This CDR3 comprises 17 residues. Per the germline V gene, CDR1 is SGHTA and CDR2 is FQGNSA. V lost 4 bases and J lost 1; bases outside the gene matches: 11. CDR3 region: CASSSQTGSHRTDTQYF. The CDR3, as DNA: TGTGCCAGCAGCTCGCAGACAGGGTCTCATCGCACAGATACGCAGTATTTT.

The chain uses TRBV28 and TRBJ2-2; D gene unclear. This CDR3 is 13 amino acids long. Germline CDR1 and CDR2: MDHEN and SYDVKM. The ends were cut back, 6 bases at V and 0 bases at J, with 5 bases in the middle. This CDR3 reads CASRASNTGELFF. For the CDR3, the DNA is TGTGCCAGCAGAGCCTCGAACACCGGGGAGCTGTTTTTT.

This chain connects TRBV11-2 to TRBJ2-1; TRBD1 might be the D (5 bases). Germline V CDR1 and CDR2: SGHAT, FQNNGV. There are 17 residues in the CDR3. V lost 1 base and J lost 3, with 16 bases in between. CDR3 in DNA: TGTGCCAGCAGCTTAGTTTATAGGAGACAGATCTACAATGAGCAGTTCTTC. This translates into CASSLVYRRQIYNEQFF.

The chain carries TRBV6-6 and TRBJ2-7; tentative D call: TRBD2 (5 bases). The CDR3 has 13 amino acids. With 7 bases removed from V and 2 bases from J, the gap between germline ends came to 12 bases. Germline values: CDR1 MNHNY, CDR2 SVGAGI (reference sequence). Written as DNA, the CDR3 is TGTGCCAGCAACTTGGGGAGCCCCTACGAGCAGTACTTC. This codes for CASNLGSPYEQYF.

Only one count was recorded for this clone. The rearrangement links TRBV6-5 to TRBJ2-1, with D possibly matching TRBD1 (6 bases). The CDR3 contains 15 residues. Trimming cost V 6 bases and J 3 bases, with 15 bases left between them. Germline V lookup: CDR1 MNHEY, CDR2 SVGAGI. DNA for the CDR3: TGTGCCAGCAGCTCGGCAGGGGCCGGCTACAATGAGCAGTTCTTC. Amino acids: CASSSAGAGYNEQFF.

The V gene is TRBV5-5, the J gene TRBJ1-2; tentative D call: TRBD1 (5 bases). The CDR3 consists of 13 residues. CDR1 and CDR2 (germline): SGHKS, YYEKEE (reference sequence). V was cut by 4 bases and J by 3 bases, with 10 bases left in between. DNA of the CDR3: TGTGCCAGCAGCCGCCCGACAGACTATGGCTACACCTTC. It translates to CASSRPTDYGYTF.

This chain connects TRBV18 to TRBJ1-1; D may be TRBD1 (6 bases). The CDR3 has 15 amino acids. The V and J ends lost 6 bases and 4 bases respectively, with 18 bases between them. Germline-derived CDR1 and CDR2 are KGHSH and LQKENI. CDR3 sequence (DNA): TGTGCCAGCTCCCCAGTACAGGGAGCTGTCACTGAAGCTTTCTTT. It yields the protein CASSPVQGAVTEAFF.

The chain combines TRBV7-8 with TRBJ2-7; D is possibly TRBD2 (6 bases). This CDR3 has 16 residues. Germline assignment: CDR1 SGHVS and CDR2 FQNEAQ. Trimming left V 5 bases short and J 0 bases short, with 17 bases between. The CDR3: CASSPHKGLISYEQYF. The CDR3 DNA reads TGTGCCAGCAGCCCGCACAAGGGACTTATCTCCTACGAGCAGTACTTC.

The chain is built from TRBV18 and TRBJ2-7; 9 bases map to TRBD1. CDR3 length equals 14 residues. The V gene end was trimmed by 3 bases and the J gene end by 3 bases; junction bases not matched to a gene: 3. From germline, CDR1 is KGHSH and CDR2 LQKENI. The CDR3 coding sequence is TGTGCCAGCTCACCGGGACAGGGTGACTACGAGCAGTACTTC. Its protein is CASSPGQGDYEQYF.

The J gene is TRBJ2-5, the V gene TRBV20-1; no clear D gene. CDR3 length: 11 amino acids. The V gene's germline CDR1 is DFQATT and CDR2 SNEGSKA (reference sequence). With 5 bases removed from V and 5 bases from J, the gap between germline ends came to 9 bases. This CDR3 is CSAYPRETQYF. The CDR3 DNA follows: TGCAGTGCTTACCCCAGGGAGACCCAGTACTTC.

The CDR3 loop is CASRAQGSGEQFF. The CDR3 DNA follows: TGTGCCAGCAGAGCACAGGGCTCGGGTGAGCAGTTCTTC. V is TRBV2 and J is TRBJ2-1; D is possibly TRBD1 (6 bases). This CDR3 region has 13 residues. The germline CDR1 and CDR2 sequences are SNHLY and FYNNEI. V was shortened by 6 bases and J by 9 bases, with 15 bases between the two germline ends.

About this clone: A junction boundary mismatches the germline segment, possibly from a read error. V is TRBV7-7 and J is TRBJ2-1; 7 bases line up with TRBD2. Germline V gene data show CDR1 as SSHAT and CDR2 as FNYEAQ (reference sequence). The length of the CDR3 is 16 residues. Written as DNA, the CDR3 is TGTGCTAGCAGCTCCCTTGAGGCTAGCGGAAAGACTGAGCAGTTCTTC. Translated, it gives CASSSLEASGKTEQFF.

The V call is TRBV10-1, the J call TRBJ1-1, with 9 bases identical to TRBD1. Germline lookup yields CDR1 WNHNN and CDR2 SYGVQD (reference sequence). The CDR3 has 14 residues. V lost 2 bases and J lost 4; bases outside the gene matches: 2. Here the CDR3 reads CASSEGQGTTEAFF. For the CDR3, the DNA is TGCGCCAGCAGTGAGGGACAGGGGACCACTGAAGCTTTCTTT.

The chain has TRBV28 and TRBJ2-7, with D tentatively TRBD2 (6 bases). The CDR3 has 15 amino acids. Trimming cost V 3 bases and J 2 bases, with 14 bases left between them. Germline CDR1 is MDHEN and CDR2 is SYDVKM. The CDR3 DNA sequence: TGTGCCAGCAGTTTCTCCCCCGGAGGGACCTACGAGCAGTACTTC. This sequence encodes CASSFSPGGTYEQYF.

The rearrangement links TRBV7-6 to TRBJ1-2, with 8 nucleotides matching TRBD1. CDR1 and CDR2 (germline): SGHVS, FNYEAQ. J gave up 8 bases and V 2 bases, and 16 bases lay outside the gene matches. The CDR3 runs 17 residues. Written as DNA, the CDR3 is TGTGCCAGCAGCTTATATGCGAACCTGGACAGGGATGGAGGCTACACCTTC. Translating it yields CASSLYANLDRDGGYTF. The whole variable domain, filled in from reference TRBV7-6 and TRBJ1-2, reads GAGVSQSPRYKVTKRGQDVALRCDPISGHVSLYWYRQALGQGPEFLTYFNYEAQQDKSGLPNDRFSAERPEGSISTLTIQRTEQRDSAMYRCASSLYANLDRDGGYTFGSGTRLTVV.

Worth noting for this clone: Sequence at one end of the junction differs from germline and may be a read error. This chain joins TRBV7-2 and TRBJ2-2, with 7 bases identical to TRBD2. Germline V CDR1 and CDR2: SGHTA, FQGNSA. CDR3 size: 14 residues. CDR3 sequence (DNA): TGTGCCAGCAGCCTAGCGGAGGGCACCGGGGAGCTGTTTTTT. Its translation is CASSLAEGTGELFF.

As for this clone: A far larger clone differs by one base, so this is likely a read error. CDR3 DNA: TGTGCCAGCAGCGTAGACATGAACACTGAAGCTTTCTTT. Translation gives CASSVDMNTEAFF. The chain couples TRBV9 to TRBJ1-1, with D unresolved. V was clipped by 0 bases and J by 0 bases, with 3 bases between them. The germline V gene has CDR1 SGDLS and CDR2 YYNGEE. This CDR3 spans 13 amino acids.

The chain combines TRBV11-2 with TRBJ2-2; 8 positions agree with TRBD2. Trimming removed 11 bases from V and 4 bases from J; junction bases left unmatched: 21. The CDR3 has 18 residues. Per germline, CDR1 SGHAT and CDR2 FQNNGV. The CDR3 spells CAQYRFREGLSFTGELFF. In DNA, the CDR3 is TGTGCCCAGTATAGGTTCCGGGAGGGCCTCTCGTTCACCGGGGAGCTGTTTTTT.

CDR3 residues: CASSYSTGGRTEAFF. In DNA form, the CDR3 reads TGTGCCAGCAGTTACTCGACGGGGGGCAGAACTGAAGCTTTCTTT. The chain employs TRBV6-2 or TRBV6-3 and TRBJ1-1; the D gene is possibly TRBD1 (6 bases). The V end was cut by 0 bases, the J end by 5 bases, with 13 bases between. This CDR3 is 15 amino acids long. Germline-derived CDR1 and CDR2 are MNHEY and SVGEGT.

V and J are TRBV28 and TRBJ1-3; 7 positions match TRBD1. The CDR3 spans 17 residues. Germline V gene data show CDR1 as MDHEN and CDR2 as SYDVKM. V gave up 5 bases and J gave up 0 bases; unmatched junction bases: 10. DNA of the CDR3: TGTGCCAGCAGTACGAGAGCTACAGGGGTCTCTGGAAACACCATATATTTT. This translates into CASSTRATGVSGNTIYF.

The chain joins TRBV7-9 to TRBJ2-2; 7 bases match TRBD2. Per germline, CDR1 SEHNR and CDR2 FQNEAQ (reference sequence). The CDR3 has 17 amino acids. Unmatched junction bases numbered 8, after V lost 1 base and J lost 3 bases. The CDR3 spells CASSLVGREFYTGELFF. The CDR3 DNA is TGTGCCAGCAGCTTAGTAGGGCGGGAGTTCTACACCGGGGAGCTGTTTTTT. Combining the CDR3 with reference TRBV7-9 and TRBJ2-2 gives the whole variable domain DTGVSQNPRHKITKRGQNVTFRCDPISEHNRLYWYRQTLGQGPEFLTYFQNEAQLEKSRLLSDRFSAERPKGSFSTLEIQRTEQGDSAMYLCASSLVGREFYTGELFFGEGSRLTVL.

The J gene is TRBJ2-2, the V gene TRBV5-4; 7 nucleotides agree with TRBD1. Germline V CDR1 and CDR2: SGHNT, YYREEE (reference sequence). V gave up 4 bases and J gave up 0 bases; unmatched junction bases: 9. The CDR3 has 17 residues. CDR3 DNA: TGTGCCAGCAGCCCGAGACCCGGGACAGCGAACACCGGGGAGCTGTTTTTT. It specifies CASSPRPGTANTGELFF.

This clone was observed a single time. J is TRBJ1-5 and V is TRBV27; possible D gene TRBD1, 5 bases. CDR3 size: 15 residues. V was clipped by 7 bases and J by 3 bases, with 16 bases between them. In germline, CDR1 is MNHEY, CDR2 SMNVEV (reference sequence). CDR3 loop: CASKEEVGANQPQHF. Here the CDR3 DNA reads TGTGCCAGCAAGGAAGAAGTAGGGGCCAATCAGCCCCAGCATTTT.

This sequence joins TRBV12-2 and TRBJ2-7; the table's D call, TRBD2, was not checked against the DNA. TRBV12-2 is shown as a pseudogene. The CDR3 sequence is 20 residues long. The chain's CDR3 is CASRAPPGLAGWGTLYEQYF. In DNA form, the CDR3 reads TGTGCAAGTCGCGCCCCACCGGGACTAGCGGGATGGGGGACCCTGTACGAGCAGTACTTC.

The rearrangement links TRBV2 to TRBJ2-5, with 9 bases lining up with TRBD1. This CDR3 has 15 amino acids. CDR1 is SNHLY, CDR2 FYNNEI, per germline. The J segment lost 5 bases and the V segment lost 6 bases, leaving 10 bases of the junction unmatched. The DNA for the CDR3 is TGTGCCAGCAGCATCGACGGGACAGGGACGGAGACCCAGTACTTC. Protein: CASSIDGTGTETQYF.

J is TRBJ2-5 and V is TRBV5-4; D unresolved. Trimming left V 2 bases short and J 1 base short, with 9 bases between. Per germline, CDR1 SGHNT and CDR2 YYREEE (reference sequence). The CDR3 is 14 residues long. The CDR3 DNA reads TGTGCCAGCAGCTTAAGAGCGACCCAAGAGACCCAGTACTTC. Its translation: CASSLRATQETQYF.

There are many counts of this clone. This chain connects TRBV29-1 to TRBJ1-2; D not resolved. Germline CDR1 is SQVTM and CDR2 is ANQGSEA. Between the trimmed V and J ends, which lost 6 bases and 0 bases, there was a span of 11 bases. The CDR3 has 13 residues. CDR3 bases: TGCAGCGTGGGCTACGGAGCTAACTATGGCTACACCTTC. Translation gives CSVGYGANYGYTF.